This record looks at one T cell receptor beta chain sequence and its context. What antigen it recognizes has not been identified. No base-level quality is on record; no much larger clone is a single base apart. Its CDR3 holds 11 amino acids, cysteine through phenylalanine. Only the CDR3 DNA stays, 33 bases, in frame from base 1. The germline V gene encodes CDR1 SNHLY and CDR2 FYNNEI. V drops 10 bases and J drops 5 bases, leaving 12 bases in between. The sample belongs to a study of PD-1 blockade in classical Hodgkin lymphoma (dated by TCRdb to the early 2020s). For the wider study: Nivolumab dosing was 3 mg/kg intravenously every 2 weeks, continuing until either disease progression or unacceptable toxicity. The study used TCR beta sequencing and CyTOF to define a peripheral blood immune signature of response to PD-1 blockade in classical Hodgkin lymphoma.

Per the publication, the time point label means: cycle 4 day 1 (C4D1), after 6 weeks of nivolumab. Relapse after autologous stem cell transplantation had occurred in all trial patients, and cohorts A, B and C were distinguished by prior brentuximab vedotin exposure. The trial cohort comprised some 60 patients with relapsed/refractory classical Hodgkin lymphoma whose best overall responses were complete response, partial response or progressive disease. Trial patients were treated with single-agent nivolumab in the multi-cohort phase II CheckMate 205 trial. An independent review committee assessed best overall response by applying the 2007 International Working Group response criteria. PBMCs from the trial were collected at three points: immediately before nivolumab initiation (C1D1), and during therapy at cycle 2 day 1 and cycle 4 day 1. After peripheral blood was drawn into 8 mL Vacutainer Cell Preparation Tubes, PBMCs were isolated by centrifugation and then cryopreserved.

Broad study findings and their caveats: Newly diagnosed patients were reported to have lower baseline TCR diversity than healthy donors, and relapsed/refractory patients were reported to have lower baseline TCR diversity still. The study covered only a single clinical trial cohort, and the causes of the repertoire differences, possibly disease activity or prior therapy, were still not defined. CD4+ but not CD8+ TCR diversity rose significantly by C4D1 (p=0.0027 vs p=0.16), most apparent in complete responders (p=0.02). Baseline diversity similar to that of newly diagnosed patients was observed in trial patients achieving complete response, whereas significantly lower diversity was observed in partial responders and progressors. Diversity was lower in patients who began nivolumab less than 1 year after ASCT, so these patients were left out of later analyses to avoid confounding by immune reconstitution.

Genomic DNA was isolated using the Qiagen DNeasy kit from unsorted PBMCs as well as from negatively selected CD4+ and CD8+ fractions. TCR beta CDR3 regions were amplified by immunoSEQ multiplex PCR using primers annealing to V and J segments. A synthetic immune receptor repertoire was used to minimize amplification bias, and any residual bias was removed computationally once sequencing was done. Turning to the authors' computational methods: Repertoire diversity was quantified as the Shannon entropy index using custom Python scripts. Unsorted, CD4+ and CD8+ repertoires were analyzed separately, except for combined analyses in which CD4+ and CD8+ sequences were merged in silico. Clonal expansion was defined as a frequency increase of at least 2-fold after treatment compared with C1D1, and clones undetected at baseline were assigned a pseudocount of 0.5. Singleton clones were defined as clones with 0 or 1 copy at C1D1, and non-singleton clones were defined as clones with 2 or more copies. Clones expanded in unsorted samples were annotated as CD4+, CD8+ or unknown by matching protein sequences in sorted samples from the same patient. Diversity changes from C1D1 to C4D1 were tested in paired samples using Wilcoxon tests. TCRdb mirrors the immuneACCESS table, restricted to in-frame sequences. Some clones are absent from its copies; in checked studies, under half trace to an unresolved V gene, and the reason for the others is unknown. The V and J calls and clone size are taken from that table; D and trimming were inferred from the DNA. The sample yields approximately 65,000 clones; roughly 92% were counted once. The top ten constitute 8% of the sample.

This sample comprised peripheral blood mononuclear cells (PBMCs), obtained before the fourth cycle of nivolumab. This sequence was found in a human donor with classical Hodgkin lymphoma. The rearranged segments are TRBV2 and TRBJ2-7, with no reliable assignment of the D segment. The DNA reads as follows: TGTGCCACTTTACAGAGAGACGAGCAGTACTTC. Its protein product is CATLQRDEQYF.